This record concerns one T cell receptor (beta chain) sequence. Its target is not known. The sample originates from a study of somatic mutations in cytotoxic T cells in rheumatoid arthritis. General study results and limits: With age, CD8+ clonality increased in rheumatoid arthritis patients, whereas no such increase appeared in healthy controls.

With 1 base clipped from V and 2 bases from J, the junction kept 4 bases outside the gene matches. The CDR3 is 15 residues long. Germline CDR1 is SQVTM and CDR2 is ANQGSEA. Comprising approximately 52% females and having a median age of roughly 58 years (range roughly 20-80), blood donors constituted the healthy controls. Flow cytometry was used to check the purity of CD4+ and CD8+ cells, which had been isolated by positive magnetic bead selection. Here immunoSEQ multiplex PCR was the method, and the copy in TCRdb shows in-frame clones only, minus some. The table shows roughly 18,000 clones, with around four fifths occurring only once.

The sequencing sample was made of CD8+ T cells sorted from blood. The gene calls are TRBV29-1 and TRBJ2-1; TRBD1 matches at 8 bases. This receptor was identified in a woman aged 55-70 years in good health. In nucleotides, the CDR3 is TGCAGCGTTGAAGGAGTGGACAGGGCCTACAATGAGCAGTTCTTC. As protein: CSVEGVDRAYNEQFF.